Following are 13 T cell receptor beta chains from one sample sequenced in a study of blood T cell repertoires in COVID-19. Using immunoSEQ multiplex PCR, the repertoire was profiled, and TCRdb retains in-frame clones only, with some absent. The data contain some 49,000 clones, approximately 93% of them singletons. The source material was peripheral blood. The receptor source for this set is a man aged 55 to 70 with COVID-19, enrolled during active disease.

V usage is TRBV9 and J usage is TRBJ1-6; D remains ambiguous. This CDR3 comprises 13 residues. Trimming stripped 4 bases from V and 8 bases from J, with 10 bases between. Looked up from germline, CDR1 is SGDLS and CDR2 is YYNGEE. CDR3 residues: CASSSTTDSPLHF. Written as DNA, the CDR3 is TGTGCCAGCAGCTCGACTACTGATTCACCCCTCCACTTT.

The rearrangement uses TRBV5-1 and TRBJ2-2, with 15 bases lining up with TRBD2. The CDR3 spans 17 residues. The V gene end was trimmed by 4 bases and the J gene end by 4 bases; junction bases not matched to a gene: 5. In germline, CDR1 is SGHRS, CDR2 YFSETQ. The CDR3 protein is CASSPGLAGGVTGELFF. The CDR3 DNA is TGCGCCAGCAGCCCCGGACTAGCGGGGGGGGTCACCGGGGAGCTGTTTTTT.

V is TRBV6-4 and J is TRBJ1-1, with D possibly being TRBD1 (6 bases). V lost 4 bases and J 0 bases, leaving 15 bases between the germline ends. Germline V CDR1 and CDR2: MRHNA, SNTAGT. This CDR3 has 16 amino acids. CDR3 bases: TGTGCCAGCAGTGGCTTACACAGGGCTGTGAACACTGAAGCTTTCTTT. As protein: CASSGLHRAVNTEAFF.

For the CDR3, the DNA is TGCGCCAGCAGCCAAGATTTGGTGGGAGGTGGAAATGAGCAGTTCTTC. Its translation: CASSQDLVGGGNEQFF. This chain uses TRBV4-3 with TRBJ2-1, with D maybe TRBD2 (6 bases). Trimming took 0 bases from V and 7 from J, leaving 16 bases between them. The length of the CDR3 is 16 residues. Germline assignment: CDR1 LGHNA and CDR2 YSLEER.

The J gene is TRBJ2-7, the V gene TRBV27, with TRBD2 matching over 8 bases. Germline V gene lookup returns CDR1 MNHEY and CDR2 SMNVEV (reference sequence). The CDR3 has 15 amino acids. Trimming cost V 5 bases and J 0 bases; bases outside gene matches: 6. This CDR3 is CASSESSGFSYEQYF. In DNA, the CDR3 is TGTGCCAGCAGTGAGTCTAGCGGGTTCTCCTACGAGCAGTACTTC.

This clone was picked up one time. CDR3 residues: CASSYGQLNTEAFF. The CDR3 DNA sequence: TGTGCCAGCTCATACGGACAGTTGAACACTGAAGCTTTCTTT. The genes are TRBV18 and TRBJ1-1; possible D gene TRBD1, 6 bases. The CDR3 extends over 14 amino acids. Looked up from germline, CDR1 is KGHSH and CDR2 is LQKENI. Trimming stripped 5 bases from V and 0 bases from J, with 10 bases between.

The chain combines TRBV28 with TRBJ1-3, with TRBD1 as a possible D gene (5 bases). V was shortened by 7 bases and J by 1 base, with 11 bases between the two germline ends. Germline V lookup: CDR1 MDHEN, CDR2 SYDVKM. The CDR3 has 14 amino acids. This CDR3 reads CASIQGGSGNTIYF. The CDR3 DNA is TGTGCCAGCATCCAGGGTGGATCTGGAAACACCATATATTTT.

The CDR3 here is CASSPTRGETQYF. DNA for the CDR3: TGTGCCAGCTCACCAACCAGGGGGGAGACCCAGTACTTC. This chain links TRBV18 with TRBJ2-5; TRBD1 agrees at 7 bases. J gave up 5 bases and V 2 bases, and 2 bases lay outside the gene matches. Germline loops: CDR1 KGHSH, CDR2 LQKENI. CDR3 length equals 13 residues.

The DNA of the CDR3 is TGTGCCAGTAGTAAAGAACCGGGACTAGCGGCCACAGATACGCAGTATTTT. It specifies CASSKEPGLAATDTQYF. J is TRBJ2-3 and V is TRBV19; 11 positions match TRBD2. Germline-derived CDR1 and CDR2 are LNHDA and SQIVND (reference sequence). Losses at the gene ends were 4 bases for V and 2 bases for J; bases not matched to a gene: 8. The CDR3 runs to 17 residues.

The J gene is TRBJ1-3, the V gene TRBV7-9, with D uncertain. Trimming pared 5 bases from V and 11 bases from J, leaving 22 bases between. The CDR3 runs to 15 residues. Germline CDR1 SEHNR, CDR2 FQNEAQ (reference sequence). CDR3 in DNA: TGTGCCAGCAGCGAGACAAACGGCGGGGTCGGGGCCATATATTTT. Translation gives CASSETNGGVGAIYF.

The gene calls are TRBV6-1 and TRBJ2-7, with 7 bases aligning to TRBD2. The ends lost 3 bases at V and 2 bases at J; junction bases unmatched: 13. This CDR3 is built from 17 residues. The germline gives CDR1 MNHNS, CDR2 SASEGT. The CDR3 protein is CASSDGWGGTGAYEQYF. The CDR3 nucleotides read TGTGCCAGCAGTGACGGGTGGGGGGGTACAGGAGCCTACGAGCAGTACTTC.

The chain employs TRBV4-1 and TRBJ1-2; TRBD1 matches at 7 bases. Germline CDR1 is MGHRA and CDR2 is YSYEKL. The CDR3 length is 15 residues. Trimming removed 2 bases from V and 2 bases from J; junction bases left unmatched: 5. The CDR3 here is CASSQNQGQNYGYTF. The CDR3 DNA reads TGCGCCAGCAGCCAAAACCAGGGACAGAACTATGGCTACACCTTC.

The chain is built from TRBV12-3 or TRBV12-4 and TRBJ1-2, with D hard to call. Trimming cost V 6 bases and J 0 bases, with 8 bases left between them. The CDR3 consists of 13 residues. CDR3 protein: CASSRTTNYGYTF. For the CDR3, the DNA is TGTGCCAGCAGCCGCACTACTAACTATGGCTACACCTTC.